The clone carrying this T cell receptor beta chain was seen repeatedly, ten times or more. Time point meaning: longitudinal time-point 2. Over 200 million TCR-beta sequences from 15-18 subjects came from every sequencing run. TCRdb re-called the 5' RACE reads through MiXCR, storing one row per CDR3 protein. The sample records 65,000 to 85,000 distinct CDR3 sequences, nearly 6% being singletons. The CDR3 runs 13 residues. Germline loops: CDR1 DFQATT, CDR2 SNEGSKA (reference sequence). Trimming pared 3 bases from V and 0 bases from J, leaving 7 bases between. These data come from a study of neurological immune-mediated disorders.

The chain couples TRBV20-1 to TRBJ2-3; no clear D gene. What was sequenced was PBMCs. This sequence originates from a woman aged 60-75 years with multiple sclerosis. The CDR3: CSARTSSTDTQYF. The CDR3 nucleotides read TGCAGTGCTAGGACGAGTAGCACAGATACGCAGTATTTT.